This passage covers 2 T cell receptor beta chains from one sample sequenced in a study of T cell responses to AZD1222 COVID-19 vaccine. Repertoires were generated with immunoSEQ multiplex PCR, while TCRdb's copy carries only in-frame clones and drops some. This sample yields 130,000 to 150,000 clones, of which more than 75% are seen a single time; around 5% belongs to the top ten. Material: peripheral blood, obtained on day 0 of AZD1222 vaccination. These receptor sequences come from an adult in good health.

V gene TRBV27 combines with J gene TRBJ1-2; the match to TRBD1 covers 7 bases. V was pared by 2 bases and J by 2 bases, with 5 bases of the junction left unmatched. Germline CDR1 MNHEY, CDR2 SMNVEV (reference sequence). The CDR3 spans 15 residues. Here the CDR3 DNA reads TGTGCCAGCAGTTTAAAGGTAGGGGGCAACTATGGCTACACCTTC. It encodes CASSLKVGGNYGYTF.

The chain is built from TRBV10-2 and TRBJ1-1; tentatively, D is TRBD1 (5 bases). Germline CDR1 reads WSHSY; CDR2 reads SAAADI. The CDR3 contains 16 residues. Trimming pared 7 bases from V and 1 base from J, leaving 19 bases between. CDR3 sequence (DNA): TGCGCCAGCACTACCACGGTTGGTGGGGGGAACACTGAAGCTTTCTTT. Amino acid sequence: CASTTTVGGGNTEAFF.